This note documents a single T cell receptor beta chain sequence. Antigen: not known. After the first PCR, alpha and beta chain libraries were processed separately. The beta constant-region primer was an equimolar mix of two oligonucleotides covering TRBC1 and TRBC2. Nested alpha and beta constant-region primers with the SP2 primer drove four PCR rounds on ligated cDNA. A 12-nucleotide UMI and the SP2 primer were added to the cDNA 3' end by oligonucleotide ligation. TCRdb recomputed calls from the UMI-ligation and nested PCR reads with MiXCR, one row per CDR3 protein. The sample contains 95,000 to 150,000 distinct CDR3 sequences, roughly 36% of which appear only once. The data derive from a study of naive and memory T cell subsets. The CDR3 has 14 amino acids. Germline-derived CDR1 and CDR2 are SEHNR and FQNEAQ (reference sequence). The germline V and J ends were trimmed by 9 bases and 4 bases, with 16 bases remaining between them.

Overall study results and limits: RNA-based TCR counts may shift with T cell activation and differentiation.

Sample: central memory CD4+ T cells from blood. This clonotype was sampled from a human donor in good health. The rearrangement uses TRBV7-9 and TRBJ1-5, with D perhaps matching TRBD1 (6 bases). This chain's CDR3 is CASQRKGGNQPQHF. In nucleotides, the CDR3 is TGTGCCAGTCAACGTAAGGGGGGTAATCAGCCCCAGCATTTT.